The 19 T cell receptor beta chains given below trace back to one sample, sequenced in a study of shared clonotypes between healthy human individuals. Clones were read by immunoSEQ multiplex PCR, and TCRdb kept only the in-frame ones, dropping some. Seen here are about 820,000 clones, approximately 92% observed once, and the top ten hold approximately 25%. Naive-designated CD8 cells lacked CD45RO, were positively enriched for CCR7, and omitted terminally differentiated effector memory CD45RA+ cells. The specimen was naive CD8+ T cells sorted from blood. Receptors were obtained from a man younger than 45 in good health.

The V and J genes are TRBV11-2 and TRBJ1-4, with D unresolved. CDR1 and CDR2 (germline): SGHAT, FQNNGV. The CDR3 runs 14 residues. The germline V and J ends were trimmed by 2 bases and 7 bases, with 11 bases remaining between them. The CDR3 sequence: CASSLRSWGEKLFF. The CDR3 coding sequence is TGTGCCAGCAGCTTAAGGTCTTGGGGTGAAAAACTGTTTTTT.

This chain links TRBV2 with TRBJ2-5, with TRBD1 matching 8 bases. This CDR3 is built from 12 residues. Germline CDR1 and CDR2: SNHLY and FYNNEI. J lost 5 bases, V lost 10 bases, and 6 bases had no gene match. Here the CDR3 reads CATRTGLETQYF. For the CDR3, the DNA is TGTGCCACCCGGACAGGGCTTGAGACCCAGTACTTC.

The chain has TRBV27 and TRBJ1-2; 11 positions match TRBD1. The germline V gene has CDR1 MNHEY and CDR2 SMNVEV (reference sequence). With 5 bases clipped from V and 7 bases from J, the junction kept 6 bases outside the gene matches. This CDR3 comprises 14 residues. The chain's CDR3 is CASSPGQGVGGYTF. In nucleotides, the CDR3 is TGTGCCAGCAGTCCGGGACAGGGGGTGGGTGGCTACACCTTC.

This chain connects TRBV28 to TRBJ2-5; D gene unclear. V shed 10 bases and J shed 5 bases, with 29 bases lying between them. Germline V gene lookup returns CDR1 MDHEN and CDR2 SYDVKM. This CDR3 contains 17 residues. CDR3 in amino acids: CATDGGWSGPGRETQYF. The CDR3, as DNA: TGTGCCACCGATGGTGGATGGTCGGGTCCCGGACGGGAGACCCAGTACTTC.

A single count supports this clone. The chain uses TRBV6-5 and TRBJ2-1, with D maybe TRBD1 (6 bases). The CDR3 is 15 residues long. Per the germline V gene, CDR1 is MNHEY and CDR2 is SVGAGI. Trimming cost V 6 bases and J 0 bases, with 12 bases left between them. This chain's CDR3 is CASRQQGYSYNEQFF. CDR3 nucleotides: TGTGCCAGCAGACAGCAGGGGTACTCCTACAATGAGCAGTTCTTC.

The chain is built from TRBV11-2 and TRBJ2-3; tentatively, D is TRBD1 (6 bases). Trimming left V 4 bases short and J 3 bases short, with 23 bases between. Per germline, CDR1 SGHAT and CDR2 FQNNGV. The CDR3 totals 18 residues. The CDR3 sequence: CASSSPGRGHHSTDTQYF. The CDR3 nucleotides are TGTGCCAGCAGCTCCCCCGGCAGGGGCCACCACTCTACAGATACGCAGTATTTT.

The chain has TRBV13 and TRBJ2-7; weak D call: TRBD1 (6 bases). The length of the CDR3 is 14 residues. The V and J ends lost 0 bases and 5 bases respectively, with 11 bases between them. Germline V gives CDR1 PRHDT, CDR2 FYEKMQ (reference sequence). The DNA of the CDR3 is TGTGCCAGCAGCTTAGGGAGGGGGTTTAACGAGCAGTACTTC. This sequence encodes CASSLGRGFNEQYF.

The chain has TRBV7-8 and TRBJ2-2, with 10 nucleotides matching TRBD2. The CDR3 covers 15 residues. The germline V gene encodes CDR1 SGHVS and CDR2 FQNEAQ. J was trimmed by 6 bases and V by 5 bases; bases with no gene match: 6. CDR3 protein: CASSGRTSGAGELFF. The CDR3 DNA follows: TGTGCCAGCAGCGGTAGGACTAGCGGCGCCGGGGAGCTGTTTTTT.

The V and J genes are TRBV29-1 and TRBJ2-3; D remains ambiguous. CDR1 and CDR2 from the germline V gene are SQVTM and ANQGSEA. This CDR3 has 13 residues. Trimming shortened V by 4 bases and J by 2 bases, and 10 bases separated the two germline ends. For the CDR3, the DNA is TGCAGCGTTGGTGACTTGGACACAGATACGCAGTATTTT. Its protein is CSVGDLDTDTQYF.

The chain employs TRBV28 and TRBJ2-2, with D maybe TRBD1 (5 bases). The CDR3 runs to 14 residues. V was cut by 6 bases and J by 7 bases, with 15 bases left in between. Germline CDR1 is MDHEN and CDR2 is SYDVKM. CDR3 loop: CASRPQGSGGELFF. The CDR3 DNA follows: TGTGCCAGCAGGCCTCAGGGTTCGGGCGGGGAGCTGTTTTTT.

In its sample, this clone was seen a few times. The chain uses TRBV7-9 and TRBJ2-1, with TRBD1 matching over 9 bases. The CDR3 spans 15 residues. The V gene end was trimmed by 5 bases and the J gene end by 5 bases; junction bases not matched to a gene: 7. Looked up from germline, CDR1 is SEHNR and CDR2 is FQNEAQ (reference sequence). The CDR3 sequence is CASSLPGQGHNEQFF. CDR3 nucleotides: TGTGCCAGCAGCCTCCCGGGACAGGGCCACAATGAGCAGTTCTTC.

The V gene is TRBV6-1, the J gene TRBJ1-5, with 8 bases that match TRBD1. The CDR3 has 16 residues. Germline V gene data show CDR1 as MNHNS and CDR2 as SASEGT. The junction had 5 bases not matched to a gene; V was cut back by 2 bases and J by 2 bases. The CDR3 is CASSEHRGGGNQPQHF. The CDR3 nucleotides read TGTGCCAGCAGTGAACACAGGGGGGGAGGCAATCAGCCCCAGCATTTT.

This rearrangement joins TRBV6-1 to TRBJ1-1; maybe TRBD1 (6 bases). This CDR3 region has 14 residues. Per the germline V gene, CDR1 is MNHNS and CDR2 is SASEGT. The V end lost 3 bases, the J end lost 4 bases, and 12 bases lay between the germline ends. The CDR3 reads CASSDGGPVTEAFF. CDR3 bases: TGTGCCAGCAGTGATGGGGGGCCAGTCACTGAAGCTTTCTTT.

V gene TRBV7-3 combines with J gene TRBJ2-2; TRBD1 is a possible D gene (5 bases). V dropped 5 bases and J dropped 6 bases, with 16 bases sitting between them. Germline V gene sequence: CDR1 SGHTA, CDR2 FQGTGA. The CDR3 runs to 15 residues. The DNA of the CDR3 is TGTGCCAGCAGCCGTGGGTCAGGGATCGCCGGGGAGCTGTTTTTT. This encodes CASSRGSGIAGELFF.

V is TRBV6-5 and J is TRBJ2-1; D gene unclear. The germline CDR1 and CDR2 sequences are MNHEY and SVGAGI. The CDR3 has 12 amino acids. V dropped 2 bases and J dropped 8 bases, with 7 bases sitting between them. The CDR3 loop is CASSYRSDEQFF. The DNA for the CDR3 is TGTGCCAGCAGTTACAGGTCGGATGAGCAGTTCTTC.

V usage is TRBV11-2 and J usage is TRBJ2-7; no clear D gene. Germline CDR1 reads SGHAT; CDR2 reads FQNNGV. The CDR3 has 13 amino acids. The ends were cut back, 3 bases at V and 0 bases at J, with 6 bases in the middle. CDR3 protein: CASSFAISYEQYF. The CDR3 DNA reads as TGTGCCAGCAGCTTCGCCATCTCCTACGAGCAGTACTTC.

The V and J genes are TRBV21-1 and TRBJ2-5; the table's D call, TRBD2, has no DNA check behind it. TRBV21-1 is tagged as a pseudogene. The CDR3 consists of 16 residues. CDR3 sequence (DNA): TGTGCCAGCAGCAAATATGGCGGGATTCGGTGGGAGACCCAGTACTTC. The encoded protein is CASSKYGGIRWETQYF.

The table lists this clone with a count of one. This sequence joins TRBV5-1 and TRBJ2-5; the D call may be TRBD1 or TRBD2 (5 bases each). Looked up from germline, CDR1 is SGHRS and CDR2 is YFSETQ. The CDR3 extends over 16 amino acids. The V gene lost 2 bases and the J gene lost 1 base, with 15 bases spanning the gap. The CDR3 reads CASSFPSRGRQETQYF. The CDR3 DNA is TGCGCCAGCAGCTTTCCATCTCGGGGCCGCCAAGAGACCCAGTACTTC.

The chain is built from TRBV28 and TRBJ2-7, with TRBD2 identical over 10 bases. The CDR3 is made up of 13 amino acids. Germline V gene lookup returns CDR1 MDHEN and CDR2 SYDVKM. After removal of 3 bases from V and 4 bases from J, the junction contained 0 bases not matched to a gene. DNA of the CDR3: TGTGCCAGCAGTTTTAGCGGGGGGTACGAGCAGTACTTC. Its protein product is CASSFSGGYEQYF.